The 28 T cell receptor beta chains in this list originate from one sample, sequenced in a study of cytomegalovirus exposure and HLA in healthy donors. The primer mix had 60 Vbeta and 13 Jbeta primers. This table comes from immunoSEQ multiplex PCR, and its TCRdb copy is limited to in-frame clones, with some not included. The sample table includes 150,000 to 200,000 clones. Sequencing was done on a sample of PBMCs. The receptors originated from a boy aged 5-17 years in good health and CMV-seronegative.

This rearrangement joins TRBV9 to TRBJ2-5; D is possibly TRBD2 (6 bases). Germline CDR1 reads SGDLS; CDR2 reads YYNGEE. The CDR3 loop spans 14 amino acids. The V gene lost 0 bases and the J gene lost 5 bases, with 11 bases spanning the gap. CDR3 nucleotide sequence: TGTGCCAGCAGCGTAGGATCGGGGGTCGAGACCCAGTACTTC. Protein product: CASSVGSGVETQYF.

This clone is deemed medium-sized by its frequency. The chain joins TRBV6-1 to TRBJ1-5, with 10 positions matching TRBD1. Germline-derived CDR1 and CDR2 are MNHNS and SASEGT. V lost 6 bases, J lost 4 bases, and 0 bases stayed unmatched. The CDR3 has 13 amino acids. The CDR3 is CASRDRGNQPQHF. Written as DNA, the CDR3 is TGTGCCAGCAGGGACAGGGGGAATCAGCCCCAGCATTTT.

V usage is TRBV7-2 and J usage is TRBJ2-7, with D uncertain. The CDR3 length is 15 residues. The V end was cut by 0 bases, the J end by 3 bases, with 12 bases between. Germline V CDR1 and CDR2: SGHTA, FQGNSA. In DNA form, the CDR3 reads TGTGCCAGCAGCTTAGCGGCAGGTGCAGTCTACGAGCAGTACTTC. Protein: CASSLAAGAVYEQYF.

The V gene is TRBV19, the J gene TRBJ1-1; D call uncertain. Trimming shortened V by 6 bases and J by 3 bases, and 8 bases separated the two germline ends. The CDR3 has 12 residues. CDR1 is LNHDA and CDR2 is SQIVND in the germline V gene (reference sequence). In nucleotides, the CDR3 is TGTGCCAGTAGCCCAGCGGACACTGAAGCTTTCTTT. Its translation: CASSPADTEAFF.

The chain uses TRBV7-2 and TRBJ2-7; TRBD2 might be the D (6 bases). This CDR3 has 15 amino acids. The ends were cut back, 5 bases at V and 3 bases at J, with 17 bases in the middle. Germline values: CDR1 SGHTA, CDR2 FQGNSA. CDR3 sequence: CASSPGTYWNYEQYF. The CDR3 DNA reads TGTGCCAGCAGCCCCGGGACTTATTGGAACTACGAGCAGTACTTC.

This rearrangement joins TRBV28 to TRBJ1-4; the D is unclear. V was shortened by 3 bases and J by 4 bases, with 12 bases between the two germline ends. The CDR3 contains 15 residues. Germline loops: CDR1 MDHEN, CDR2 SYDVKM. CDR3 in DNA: TGTGCCAGCAGTTTCGGCTCCGGGATTAATGAAAAACTGTTTTTT. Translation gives CASSFGSGINEKLFF.

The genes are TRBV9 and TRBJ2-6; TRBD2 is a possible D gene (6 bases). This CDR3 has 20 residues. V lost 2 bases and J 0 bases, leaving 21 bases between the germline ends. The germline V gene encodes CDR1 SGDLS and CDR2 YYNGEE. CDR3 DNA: TGTGCCAGCAGCGTCGCCGACTCCGGGACTCAGGCCTCTGGGGCCAACGTCCTGACTTTC. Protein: CASSVADSGTQASGANVLTF.

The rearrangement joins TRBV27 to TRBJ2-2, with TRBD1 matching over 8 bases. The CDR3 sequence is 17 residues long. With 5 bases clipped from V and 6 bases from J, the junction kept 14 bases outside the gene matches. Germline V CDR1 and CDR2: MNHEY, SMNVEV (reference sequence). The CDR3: CASSLWTRGLRSGELFF. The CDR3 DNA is TGTGCCAGCAGTCTCTGGACCAGGGGGCTGAGATCCGGGGAGCTGTTTTTT.

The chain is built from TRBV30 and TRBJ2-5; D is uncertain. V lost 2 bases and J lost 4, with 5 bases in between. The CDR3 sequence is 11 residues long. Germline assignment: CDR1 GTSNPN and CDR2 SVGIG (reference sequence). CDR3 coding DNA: TGTGCCTGGAGTTCAGGAGAGACCCAGTACTTC. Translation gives CAWSSGETQYF.

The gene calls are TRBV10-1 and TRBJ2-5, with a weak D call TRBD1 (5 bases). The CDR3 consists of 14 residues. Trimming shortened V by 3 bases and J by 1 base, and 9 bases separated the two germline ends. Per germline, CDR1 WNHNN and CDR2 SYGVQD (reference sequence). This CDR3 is CASSDRVGQETQYF. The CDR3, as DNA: TGCGCCAGCAGTGACAGGGTAGGCCAAGAGACCCAGTACTTC.

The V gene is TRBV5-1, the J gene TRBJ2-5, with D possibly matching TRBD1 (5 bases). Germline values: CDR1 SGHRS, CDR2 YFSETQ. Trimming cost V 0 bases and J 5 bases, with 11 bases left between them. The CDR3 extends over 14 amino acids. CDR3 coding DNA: TGCGCCAGCAGCTTGGTAGGGGCCGGTGAGACCCAGTACTTC. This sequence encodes CASSLVGAGETQYF.

In DNA, the CDR3 is TGTGCCAGCAGCTTATCCGGGACAGGGGGCAGGATGGGGACCCAGTACTTC. As protein: CASSLSGTGGRMGTQYF. V usage is TRBV11-2 and J usage is TRBJ2-5; 12 nucleotides align to TRBD1. CDR3 length: 17 amino acids. Trimming took 2 bases from V and 7 from J; bases not matched to a gene: 11. Germline V gives CDR1 SGHAT, CDR2 FQNNGV.

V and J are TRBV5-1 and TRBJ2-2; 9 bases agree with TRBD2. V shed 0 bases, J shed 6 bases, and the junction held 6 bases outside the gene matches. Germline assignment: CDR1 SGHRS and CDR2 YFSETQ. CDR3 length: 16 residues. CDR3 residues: CASSLALAGQAGELFF. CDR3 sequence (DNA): TGCGCCAGCAGCTTGGCCCTAGCGGGGCAGGCCGGGGAGCTGTTTTTT.

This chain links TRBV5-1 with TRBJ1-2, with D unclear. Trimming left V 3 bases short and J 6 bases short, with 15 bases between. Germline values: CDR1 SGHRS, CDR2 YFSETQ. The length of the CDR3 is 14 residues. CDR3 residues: CASSSTSGGHGYTF. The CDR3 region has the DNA TGCGCCAGCAGCTCGACCTCTGGAGGGCATGGCTACACCTTC.

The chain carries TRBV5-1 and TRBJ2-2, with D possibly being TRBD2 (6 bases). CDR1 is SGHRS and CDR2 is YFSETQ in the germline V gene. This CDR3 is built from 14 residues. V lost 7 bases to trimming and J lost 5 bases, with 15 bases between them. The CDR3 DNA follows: TGCGCCAGCGGCCCCAGGGAGGTAACCGGGGAGCTGTTTTTT. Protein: CASGPREVTGELFF.

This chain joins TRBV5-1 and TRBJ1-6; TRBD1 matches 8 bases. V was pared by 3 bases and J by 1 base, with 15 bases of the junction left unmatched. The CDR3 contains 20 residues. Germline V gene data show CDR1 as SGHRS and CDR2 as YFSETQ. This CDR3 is CASSSYGAGGVLSYNSPLHF. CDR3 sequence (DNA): TGCGCCAGCAGCTCATACGGGGCAGGGGGCGTTTTGTCCTATAATTCACCCCTCCACTTT.

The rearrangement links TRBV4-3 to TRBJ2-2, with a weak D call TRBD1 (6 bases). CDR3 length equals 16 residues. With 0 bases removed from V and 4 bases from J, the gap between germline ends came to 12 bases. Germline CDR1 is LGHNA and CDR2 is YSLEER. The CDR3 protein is CASSQEWGRGTGELFF. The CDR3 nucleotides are TGCGCCAGCAGCCAAGAGTGGGGGCGCGGCACCGGGGAGCTGTTTTTT.

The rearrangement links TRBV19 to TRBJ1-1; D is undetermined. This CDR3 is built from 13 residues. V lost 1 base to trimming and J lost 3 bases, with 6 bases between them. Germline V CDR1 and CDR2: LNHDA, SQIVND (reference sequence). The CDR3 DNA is TGTGCCAGTAGTATAGTCCGGGACACTGAAGCTTTCTTT. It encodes CASSIVRDTEAFF.

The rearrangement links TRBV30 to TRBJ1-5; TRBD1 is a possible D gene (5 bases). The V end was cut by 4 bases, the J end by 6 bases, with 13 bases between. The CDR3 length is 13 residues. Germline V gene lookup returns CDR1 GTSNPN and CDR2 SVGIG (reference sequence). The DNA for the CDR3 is TGTGCCTGGACCAGACAGCTGGGTCAGCCCCAGCATTTT. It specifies CAWTRQLGQPQHF.

The CDR3 coding sequence is TGTGCCACCAGCGCCACCCGGACAGGGGGCCACGGCTACACCTTC. The encoded protein is CATSATRTGGHGYTF. The chain links TRBV15 to TRBJ1-2, with 11 bases aligning to TRBD1. Germline CDR1 reads LNHNV; CDR2 reads YYDKDF (reference sequence). After removal of 5 bases from V and 8 bases from J, the junction contained 10 bases not matched to a gene. CDR3 length: 15 residues. Together with reference TRBV15 and TRBJ1-2, the CDR3 gives the full variable domain: DAMVIQNPRYQVTQFGKPVTLSCSQTLNHNVMYWYQQKSSQAPKLLFHYYDKDFNNEADTPDNFQSRRPNTSFCFLDIRSPGLGDTAMYLCATSATRTGGHGYTFGSGTRLTVV.

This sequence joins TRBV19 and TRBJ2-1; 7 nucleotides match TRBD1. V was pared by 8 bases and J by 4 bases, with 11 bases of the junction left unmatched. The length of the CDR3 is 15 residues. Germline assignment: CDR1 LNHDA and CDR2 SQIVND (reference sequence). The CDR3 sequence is CASSEGAPPYNEQFF. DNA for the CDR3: TGTGCCAGTTCCGAGGGGGCTCCCCCTTACAATGAGCAGTTCTTC. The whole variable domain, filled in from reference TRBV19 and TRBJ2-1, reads DGGITQSPKYLFRKEGQNVTLSCEQNLNHDAMYWYRQDPGQGLRLIYYSQIVNDFQKGDIAEGYSVSREKKESFPLTVTSAQKNPTAFYLCASSEGAPPYNEQFFGPGTRLTVL.

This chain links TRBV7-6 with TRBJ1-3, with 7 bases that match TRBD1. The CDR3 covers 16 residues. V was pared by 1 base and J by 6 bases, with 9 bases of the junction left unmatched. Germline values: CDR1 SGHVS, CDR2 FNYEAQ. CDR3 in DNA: TGTGCCAGCAGCTTAGGTGGACAGGATGGTGTAAACACCATATATTTT. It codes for CASSLGGQDGVNTIYF.

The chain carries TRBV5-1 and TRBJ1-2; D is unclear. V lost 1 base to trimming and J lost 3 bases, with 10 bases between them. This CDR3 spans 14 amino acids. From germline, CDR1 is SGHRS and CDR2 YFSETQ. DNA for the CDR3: TGCGCCAGCAGCTTGTCCGCGGATTACTATGGCTACACCTTC. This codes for CASSLSADYYGYTF.

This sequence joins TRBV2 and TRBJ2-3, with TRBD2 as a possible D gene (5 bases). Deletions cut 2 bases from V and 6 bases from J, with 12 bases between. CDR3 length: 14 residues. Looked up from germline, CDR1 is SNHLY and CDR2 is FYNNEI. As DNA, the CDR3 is TGTGCCAGCAGTGAAAGCCTAGCCGGTGATACGCAGTATTTT. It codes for CASSESLAGDTQYF.

The CDR3 reads CASGPPGEGTEAFF. CDR3 in DNA: TGTGCCAGCGGTCCCCCGGGGGAAGGCACTGAAGCTTTCTTT. The genes are TRBV6-6 and TRBJ1-1, with D possibly TRBD1 on 5 matching bases. Trimming removed 8 bases at V and 4 bases at J, with 17 bases between. Germline V gene data show CDR1 as MNHNY and CDR2 as SVGAGI (reference sequence). The CDR3 has 14 residues.

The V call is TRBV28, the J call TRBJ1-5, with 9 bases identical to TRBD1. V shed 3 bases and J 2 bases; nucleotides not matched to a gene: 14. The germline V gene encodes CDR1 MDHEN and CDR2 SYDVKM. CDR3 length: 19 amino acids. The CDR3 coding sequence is TGTGCCAGCAGTTTCCCTTCTTTCGGACAGGGGTCAGGCAATCAGCCCCAGCATTTT. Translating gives CASSFPSFGQGSGNQPQHF. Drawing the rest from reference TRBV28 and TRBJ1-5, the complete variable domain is DVKVTQSSRYLVKRTGEKVFLECVQDMDHENMFWYRQDPGLGLRLIYFSYDVKMKEKGDIPEGYSVSREKKERFSLILESASTNQTSMYLCASSFPSFGQGSGNQPQHFGDGTRLSIL.

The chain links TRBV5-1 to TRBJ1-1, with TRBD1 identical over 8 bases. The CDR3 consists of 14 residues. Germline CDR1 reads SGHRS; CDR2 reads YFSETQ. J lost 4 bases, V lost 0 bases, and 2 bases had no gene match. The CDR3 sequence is CASSLGQGTTEAFF. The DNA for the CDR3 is TGCGCCAGCAGCTTGGGACAGGGGACCACTGAAGCTTTCTTT.

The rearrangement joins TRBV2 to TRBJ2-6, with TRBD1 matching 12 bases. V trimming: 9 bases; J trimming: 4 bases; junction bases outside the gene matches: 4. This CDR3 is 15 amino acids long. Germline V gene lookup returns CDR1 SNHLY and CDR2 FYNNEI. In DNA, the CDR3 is TGTGCCAGTGGGACAGGGGGCGACGGGGCCAACGTCCTGACTTTC. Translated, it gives CASGTGGDGANVLTF.